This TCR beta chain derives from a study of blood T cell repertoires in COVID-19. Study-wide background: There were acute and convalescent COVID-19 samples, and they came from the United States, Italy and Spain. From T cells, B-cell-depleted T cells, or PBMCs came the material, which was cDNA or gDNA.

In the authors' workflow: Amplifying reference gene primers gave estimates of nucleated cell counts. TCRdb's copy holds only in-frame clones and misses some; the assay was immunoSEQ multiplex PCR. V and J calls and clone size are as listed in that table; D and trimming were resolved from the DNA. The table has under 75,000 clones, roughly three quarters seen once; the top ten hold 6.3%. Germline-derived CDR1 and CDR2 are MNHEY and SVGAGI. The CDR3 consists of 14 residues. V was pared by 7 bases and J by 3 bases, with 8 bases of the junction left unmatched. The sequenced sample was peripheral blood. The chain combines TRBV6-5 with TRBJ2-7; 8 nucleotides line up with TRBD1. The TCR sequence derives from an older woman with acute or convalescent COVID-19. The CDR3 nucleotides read TGTGCCAGCATTTGGACAGGGCGTAGCTACGAGCAGTACTTC. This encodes CASIWTGRSYEQYF.